This paragraph reports one T cell receptor (beta chain). Antigen: not known. The data were obtained in a study of lung T cells in sarcoidosis with Löfgren's syndrome. Findings and caveats of the study: Sarcoidosis antigen recognition was only suggested, antigen unidentified.

A single record per CDR3 protein comes from TCRdb applying MiXCR to the reads. The sample has roughly 7,800 distinct CDR3 sequences, over 20% seen once. CDR1 is MNHNS, CDR2 SASEGT, per germline. The CDR3 spans 14 residues. The germline V and J ends were trimmed by 6 bases and 2 bases, with 14 bases remaining between them. This clonotype was obtained from a human donor with sarcoidosis (Löfgren's syndrome or another form), or a control subject (not recorded which). The chain joins TRBV6-1 to TRBJ2-7, with a possible D match to TRBD2 (7 bases). The sequenced material came from CD4+ T cells from bronchoalveolar lavage fluid. The chain's CDR3 is CASRERGATYEQYF. CDR3 in DNA: TGTGCCAGCAGGGAACGGGGGGCCACCTACGAGCAGTACTTC.